This passage covers 21 T cell receptor beta chains from one sample sequenced in a study of regulatory T cells. Findings and limits, study-wide: Compared with autologous conventional CD4+ cells and control regulatory cells, CD3G-deficient regulatory T cells showed reduced diversity.

Primers: 52 TRBV forward and 13 TRBJ reverse. TCRdb's table, derived via immunoSEQ multiplex PCR, lists solely in-frame clones and lacks some. The repertoire holds about 3,900 clones, about 91% seen once, with 2.6% in the top ten. What these receptors recognize is not known. Input material: CD4+ Tregs sorted from blood. Every receptor here comes from a child younger than 10 with CD3G deficiency.

The chain uses TRBV28 and TRBJ2-5; D gene uncertain. CDR1 is MDHEN and CDR2 is SYDVKM in the germline V gene. This CDR3 has 15 amino acids. Trimming pared 5 bases from V and 1 base from J, leaving 14 bases between. CDR3 region: CASSKNSYSQETQYF. CDR3 coding DNA: TGTGCCAGCAGTAAGAACAGTTACTCCCAAGAGACCCAGTACTTC.

The V gene is TRBV5-1, the J gene TRBJ2-7, with TRBD1 matching 7 bases. The length of the CDR3 is 15 residues. V shed 4 bases, J shed 7 bases, and the junction held 14 bases outside the gene matches. CDR1 is SGHRS, CDR2 YFSETQ, per germline. CDR3 sequence: CASSPDLTGKGEQYF. CDR3 in DNA: TGCGCCAGCAGCCCCGACCTGACAGGGAAAGGGGAGCAGTACTTC.

The CDR3 protein is CASRGRYNQPQHF. In nucleotides, the CDR3 is TGTGCCAGCAGGGGACGTTACAATCAGCCCCAGCATTTT. The chain carries TRBV28 and TRBJ1-5; possible D gene TRBD1, 5 bases. V was clipped by 6 bases and J by 3 bases, with 9 bases between them. Germline V gene sequence: CDR1 MDHEN, CDR2 SYDVKM. This CDR3 has 13 amino acids.

This chain links TRBV6-1 with TRBJ2-6, with D possibly being TRBD2 (5 bases). Deletions cut 8 bases from V and 2 bases from J, with 13 bases between. CDR3 length: 15 amino acids. CDR1 and CDR2 (germline): MNHNS, SASEGT. This CDR3 reads CASRGFGAGANVLTF. The CDR3 bases are TGTGCCAGCCGAGGCTTCGGGGCTGGGGCCAACGTCCTGACTTTC.

The chain combines TRBV28 with TRBJ1-1; no clear D. CDR1 and CDR2 from the germline V gene are MDHEN and SYDVKM. The CDR3 is made up of 12 amino acids. V was trimmed by 5 bases and J by 5 bases, leaving 9 bases between them. Here the CDR3 reads CASSRFGTEAFF. The CDR3 nucleotides are TGTGCCAGCAGTCGCTTTGGTACTGAAGCTTTCTTT.

The genes are TRBV11-2 and TRBJ2-1; D remains ambiguous. CDR1 and CDR2 (germline): SGHAT, FQNNGV. This CDR3 has 12 amino acids. Trimming removed 2 bases from V and 3 bases from J, with 2 bases in between. CDR3 sequence: CASSLHYNEQFF. The CDR3 region has the DNA TGTGCCAGCAGCTTACACTACAATGAGCAGTTCTTC.

The rearrangement uses TRBV28 and TRBJ1-1; 7 nucleotides line up with TRBD1. The ends lost 6 bases at V and 6 bases at J; junction bases unmatched: 10. Germline V gives CDR1 MDHEN, CDR2 SYDVKM. This CDR3 is 14 amino acids long. Written as DNA, the CDR3 is TGTGCCAGCAGATCTACAGGGGTCTGGGCTGAAGCTTTCTTT. Translation gives CASRSTGVWAEAFF.

The gene calls are TRBV6-1 and TRBJ1-1; D unclear. The germline gives CDR1 MNHNS, CDR2 SASEGT. The CDR3 consists of 12 residues. V lost 1 base and J 8 bases, leaving 8 bases between the germline ends. CDR3 nucleotides: TGTGCCAGCAGTGAAGTCCGGGAGGAAGCTTTCTTT. Translation: CASSEVREEAFF.

This chain joins TRBV28 and TRBJ2-7; 7 nucleotides line up with TRBD2. Germline CDR1 reads MDHEN; CDR2 reads SYDVKM. The CDR3 runs 15 residues. The ends lost 5 bases at V and 0 bases at J; junction bases unmatched: 7. CDR3 residues: CASSVGGRSSYEQYF. The DNA of the CDR3 is TGTGCCAGCAGTGTTGGCGGGAGAAGCTCCTACGAGCAGTACTTC.

This chain joins TRBV11-2 and TRBJ2-7; TRBD2 is a possible D gene (6 bases). This CDR3 region has 14 residues. The germline V and J ends were trimmed by 0 bases and 4 bases, with 10 bases remaining between them. Germline V lookup: CDR1 SGHAT, CDR2 FQNNGV. This chain's CDR3 is CASSLEASAYEQYF. The CDR3 DNA reads as TGTGCCAGCAGCTTAGAAGCTAGCGCGTACGAGCAGTACTTC.

The chain recombines TRBV6-1 with TRBJ1-6; D uncertain. The CDR3 has 14 amino acids. Trimming took 2 bases from V and 10 from J, leaving 12 bases between them. The germline gives CDR1 MNHNS, CDR2 SASEGT. The CDR3 nucleotides read TGTGCCAGCAGTGAATTTGGTAAAAGGTCACCCCTCCACTTT. This codes for CASSEFGKRSPLHF.

This clone was seen a few times. The chain carries TRBV6-1 and TRBJ1-2; TRBD1 is a possible D gene (6 bases). The V gene lost 7 bases and the J gene lost 6 bases, with 18 bases spanning the gap. This CDR3 region has 14 residues. Germline V CDR1 and CDR2: MNHNS, SASEGT. DNA of the CDR3: TGTGCCAGCATCCGGGGGGGGGCGGAGAATGGCTACACCTTC. As protein: CASIRGGAENGYTF.

This clone has only one observation. The CDR3 reads CASNGGGSYEQYF. The CDR3 DNA sequence: TGTGCCAGCAATGGGGGGGGCTCCTACGAGCAGTACTTC. V and J are TRBV28 and TRBJ2-7, with TRBD2 matching over 7 bases. The germline gives CDR1 MDHEN, CDR2 SYDVKM. The CDR3 is 13 amino acids. The ends lost 7 bases at V and 0 bases at J; junction bases unmatched: 3.

This clone has only one observation. The V gene is TRBV11-2, the J gene TRBJ2-3, with D perhaps TRBD1 or TRBD2 (5 bases each). The germline gives CDR1 SGHAT, CDR2 FQNNGV. The V end was cut by 3 bases, the J end by 2 bases, with 12 bases between. The CDR3 contains 15 residues. The CDR3 nucleotides are TGTGCCAGCAGCTTGGGGCGGGTTCTCACAGATACGCAGTATTTT. The encoded protein is CASSLGRVLTDTQYF.

V usage is TRBV28 and J usage is TRBJ1-5, with D perhaps TRBD1 (5 bases). Trimming left V 5 bases short and J 5 bases short, with 13 bases between. The V gene's germline CDR1 is MDHEN and CDR2 SYDVKM. The CDR3 sequence is 14 residues long. The CDR3 loop reads CASSGSGGDQPQHF. DNA of the CDR3: TGTGCCAGCAGTGGGTCGGGAGGGGATCAGCCCCAGCATTTT. The full variable domain, its missing parts supplied by reference TRBV28 and TRBJ1-5, is DVKVTQSSRYLVKRTGEKVFLECVQDMDHENMFWYRQDPGLGLRLIYFSYDVKMKEKGDIPEGYSVSREKKERFSLILESASTNQTSMYLCASSGSGGDQPQHFGDGTRLSIL.

The J gene is TRBJ1-2, the V gene TRBV6-5; D is possibly TRBD1 (5 bases). CDR3 length: 13 residues. Germline-derived CDR1 and CDR2 are MNHEY and SVGAGI. Trimming stripped 5 bases from V and 2 bases from J, with 9 bases between. CDR3 residues: CASSARDNYGYTF. The CDR3 nucleotides read TGTGCCAGCAGTGCCCGGGACAACTATGGCTACACCTTC.

This clone was counted once. J is TRBJ2-4 and V is TRBV11-2; tentatively, D is TRBD1 (6 bases). V was trimmed by 2 bases and J by 15 bases, leaving 20 bases between them. The germline V gene encodes CDR1 SGHAT and CDR2 FQNNGV. The CDR3 sequence is 14 residues long. The CDR3 spells CASSLNALPRQVYF. The CDR3 DNA reads as TGTGCCAGCAGCTTAAATGCCCTTCCCAGACAGGTGTACTTC.

The chain employs TRBV6-1 and TRBJ2-7, with TRBD2 matching 8 bases. The CDR3 runs to 15 residues. CDR1 is MNHNS, CDR2 SASEGT, per germline. V was clipped by 7 bases and J by 0 bases; unmatched bases: 8. The CDR3 spells CASTDRAGGSYEQYF. CDR3 sequence (DNA): TGTGCCAGCACTGATAGGGCGGGAGGCTCCTACGAGCAGTACTTC.

The chain links TRBV28 to TRBJ1-2, with 8 bases identical to TRBD1. The germline gives CDR1 MDHEN, CDR2 SYDVKM. J lost 3 bases, V lost 5 bases, and 5 bases had no gene match. The CDR3 contains 14 residues. The CDR3 nucleotides read TGTGCCAGCAGTCCACCGGGACAGGACTATGGCTACACCTTC. Translated: CASSPPGQDYGYTF.

This chain connects TRBV28 to TRBJ2-7; 7 bases are a match to TRBD1. The germline CDR1 and CDR2 sequences are MDHEN and SYDVKM. The trim removed 7 bases at V and 3 bases at J, leaving 9 bases unmatched. CDR3 length equals 14 residues. The CDR3 reads CASMPLSGGYEQYF. Written as DNA, the CDR3 is TGTGCCAGCATGCCGCTTTCAGGGGGCTACGAGCAGTACTTC.

On this clone: Compared with germline, one end of the junction differs, possibly owing to a read error. The rearrangement joins TRBV6-6 to TRBJ1-2, with TRBD1 matching over 12 bases. The CDR3 covers 15 residues. CDR1 is MNHNY and CDR2 is SVGAGI in the germline V gene (reference sequence). This CDR3 reads CASSYSIGTGGRGAF. DNA of the CDR3: TGTGCCAGCAGTTACTCGATAGGGACAGGGGGCAGGGGGGCCTTC.